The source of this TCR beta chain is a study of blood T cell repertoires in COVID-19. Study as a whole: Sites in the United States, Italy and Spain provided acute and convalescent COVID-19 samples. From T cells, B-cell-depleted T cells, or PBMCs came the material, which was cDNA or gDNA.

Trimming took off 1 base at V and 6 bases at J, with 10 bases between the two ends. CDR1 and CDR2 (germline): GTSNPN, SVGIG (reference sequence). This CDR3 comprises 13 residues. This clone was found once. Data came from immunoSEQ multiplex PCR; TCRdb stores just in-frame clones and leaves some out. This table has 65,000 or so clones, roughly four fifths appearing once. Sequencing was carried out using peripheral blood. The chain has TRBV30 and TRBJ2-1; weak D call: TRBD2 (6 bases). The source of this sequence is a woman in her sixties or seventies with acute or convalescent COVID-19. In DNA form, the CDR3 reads TGTGCCTGGAGTGCTGGGGGGATCAATGAGCAGTTCTTC. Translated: CAWSAGGINEQFF. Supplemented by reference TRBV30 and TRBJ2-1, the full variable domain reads SQTIHQWPATLVQPVGSPLSLECTVEGTSNPNLYWYRQAAGRGLQLLFYSVGIGQISSEVPQNLSASRPQDRQFILSSKKLLLSDSGFYLCAWSAGGINEQFFGPGTRLTVL.